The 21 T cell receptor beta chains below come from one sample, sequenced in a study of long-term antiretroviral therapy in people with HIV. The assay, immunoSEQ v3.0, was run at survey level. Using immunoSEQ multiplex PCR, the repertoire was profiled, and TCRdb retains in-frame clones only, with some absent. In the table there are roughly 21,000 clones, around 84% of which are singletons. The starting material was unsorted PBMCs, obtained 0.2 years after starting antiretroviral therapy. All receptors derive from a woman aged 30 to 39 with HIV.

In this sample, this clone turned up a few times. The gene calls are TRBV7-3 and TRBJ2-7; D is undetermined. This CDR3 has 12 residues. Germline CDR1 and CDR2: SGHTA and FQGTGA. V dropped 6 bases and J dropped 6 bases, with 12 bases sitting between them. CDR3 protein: CASRIHLFEQYF. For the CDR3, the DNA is TGTGCCAGCAGGATCCACTTATTCGAGCAGTACTTC.

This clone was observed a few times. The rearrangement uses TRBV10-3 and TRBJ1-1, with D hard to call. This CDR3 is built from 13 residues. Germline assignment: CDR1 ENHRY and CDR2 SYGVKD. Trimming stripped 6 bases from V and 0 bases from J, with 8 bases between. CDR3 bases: TGTGCCATCAGAACAGACTTGAACACTGAAGCTTTCTTT. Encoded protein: CAIRTDLNTEAFF.

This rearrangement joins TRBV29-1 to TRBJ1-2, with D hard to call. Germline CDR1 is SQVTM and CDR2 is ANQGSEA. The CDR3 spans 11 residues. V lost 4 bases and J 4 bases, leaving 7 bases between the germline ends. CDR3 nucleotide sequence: TGCAGCGTTGTGGGCTCCTATGGCTACACCTTC. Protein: CSVVGSYGYTF.

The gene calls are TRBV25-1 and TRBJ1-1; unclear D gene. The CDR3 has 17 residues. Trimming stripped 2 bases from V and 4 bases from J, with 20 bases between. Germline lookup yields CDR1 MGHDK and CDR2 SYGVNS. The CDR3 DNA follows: TGTGCCAGCAGTGAAAATTGGTTGGGGAAGCTCGCCACTGAAGCTTTCTTT. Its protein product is CASSENWLGKLATEAFF. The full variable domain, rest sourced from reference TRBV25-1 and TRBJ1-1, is EADIYQTPRYLVIGTGKKITLECSQTMGHDKMYWYQQDPGMELHLIHYSYGVNSTEKGDLSSESTVSRIRTEHFPLTLESARPSHTSQYLCASSENWLGKLATEAFFGQGTRLTVV.

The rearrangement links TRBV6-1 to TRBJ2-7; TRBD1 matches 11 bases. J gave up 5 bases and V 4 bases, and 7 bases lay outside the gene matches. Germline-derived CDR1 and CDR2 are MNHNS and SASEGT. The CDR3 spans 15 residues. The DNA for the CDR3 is TGTGCCAGCAGTGGGGACAGGGGGAAGAGGAACGAGCAGTACGTC. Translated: CASSGDRGKRNEQYV.

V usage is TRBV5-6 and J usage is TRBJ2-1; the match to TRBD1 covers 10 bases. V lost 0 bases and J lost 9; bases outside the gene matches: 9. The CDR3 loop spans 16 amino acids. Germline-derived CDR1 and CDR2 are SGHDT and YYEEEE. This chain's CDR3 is CASSLALGTGAGEQFF. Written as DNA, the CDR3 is TGTGCCAGCAGCTTGGCCTTAGGGACAGGGGCTGGTGAGCAGTTCTTC.

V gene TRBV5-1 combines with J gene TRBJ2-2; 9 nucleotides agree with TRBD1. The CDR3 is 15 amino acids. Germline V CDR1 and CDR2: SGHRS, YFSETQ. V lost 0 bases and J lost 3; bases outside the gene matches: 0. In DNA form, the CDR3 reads TGCGCCAGCAGCTTGGGACAGGGGGACACCGGGGAGCTGTTTTTT. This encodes CASSLGQGDTGELFF.

The CDR3 DNA is TGTGCCAGCAGCTTGGACATTAAGAACTATGGCTACACCTTC. Amino acids: CASSLDIKNYGYTF. V gene TRBV5-4 combines with J gene TRBJ1-2; D is uncertain. Germline V lookup: CDR1 SGHNT, CDR2 YYREEE (reference sequence). The CDR3 is 14 residues long. Trimming cost V 0 bases and J 2 bases, with 8 bases left between them.

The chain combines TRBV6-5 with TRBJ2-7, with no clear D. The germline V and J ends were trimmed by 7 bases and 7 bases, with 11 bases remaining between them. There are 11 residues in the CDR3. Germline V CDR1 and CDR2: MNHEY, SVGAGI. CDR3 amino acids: CASTQGREQYF. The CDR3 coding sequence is TGTGCCAGCACCCAAGGGCGGGAGCAGTACTTC.

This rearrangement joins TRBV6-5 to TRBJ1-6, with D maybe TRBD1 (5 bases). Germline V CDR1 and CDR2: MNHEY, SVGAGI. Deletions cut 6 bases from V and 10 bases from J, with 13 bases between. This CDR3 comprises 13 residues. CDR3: CASSPGPGSPLHF. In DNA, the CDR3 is TGTGCCAGCAGCCCGGGACCCGGATCACCCCTCCACTTT.

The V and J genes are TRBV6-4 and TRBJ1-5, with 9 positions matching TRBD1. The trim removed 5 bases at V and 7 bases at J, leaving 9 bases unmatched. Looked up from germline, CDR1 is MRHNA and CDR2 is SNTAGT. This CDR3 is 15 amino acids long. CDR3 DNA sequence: TGTGCCAGCAGTCCGTACAGGGGGCTCTGGCAGCCCCAGCATTTT. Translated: CASSPYRGLWQPQHF.

For the CDR3, the DNA is TGCAGCGGAGGGGGGGCAAGTGGCTACACCTTC. Translating gives CSGGGASGYTF. The chain carries TRBV29-1 and TRBJ1-2, with D tentatively TRBD1 (6 bases). V was shortened by 7 bases and J by 7 bases, with 13 bases between the two germline ends. The CDR3 totals 11 residues. In germline, CDR1 is SQVTM, CDR2 ANQGSEA.

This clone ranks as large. This CDR3 reads CASSLTGGISPNRNEQYV. The DNA of the CDR3 is TGTGCCAGCAGCTTGACAGGGGGGATCTCTCCCAACCGGAACGAGCAGTACGTC. The V and J genes are TRBV5-6 and TRBJ2-7; TRBD1 agrees at 8 bases. The CDR3 is made up of 18 amino acids. V dropped 1 base and J dropped 5; count of bases not matched to a gene: 17. The germline gives CDR1 SGHDT, CDR2 YYEEEE.

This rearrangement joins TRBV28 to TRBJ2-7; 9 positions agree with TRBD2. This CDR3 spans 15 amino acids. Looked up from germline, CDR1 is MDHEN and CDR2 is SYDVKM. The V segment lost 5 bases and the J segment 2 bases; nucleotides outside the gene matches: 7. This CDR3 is CASSLVSSGAYEQYF. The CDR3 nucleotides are TGTGCCAGCAGTCTAGTGTCTAGCGGGGCCTACGAGCAGTACTTC.

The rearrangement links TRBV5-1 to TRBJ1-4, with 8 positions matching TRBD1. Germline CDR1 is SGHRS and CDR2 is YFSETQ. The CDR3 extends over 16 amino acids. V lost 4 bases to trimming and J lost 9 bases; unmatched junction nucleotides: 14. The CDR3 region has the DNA TGCGCCAGCAGCAAAGAACAGGGGGTCGGAGATAAAAAACTGTTTTTT. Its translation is CASSKEQGVGDKKLFF.

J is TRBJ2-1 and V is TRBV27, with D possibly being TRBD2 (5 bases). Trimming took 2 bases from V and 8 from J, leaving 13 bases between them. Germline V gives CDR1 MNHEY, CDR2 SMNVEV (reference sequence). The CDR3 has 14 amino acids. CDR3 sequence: CASSLIASWDEQFF. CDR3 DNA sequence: TGTGCCAGCAGTTTAATTGCTAGCTGGGATGAGCAGTTCTTC.

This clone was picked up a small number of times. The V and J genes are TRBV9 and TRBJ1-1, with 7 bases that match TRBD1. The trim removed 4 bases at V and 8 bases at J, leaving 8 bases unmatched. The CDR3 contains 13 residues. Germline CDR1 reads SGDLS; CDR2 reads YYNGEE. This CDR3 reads CASSTTDRSEAFF. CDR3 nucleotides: TGTGCCAGCAGCACCACGGACAGGTCCGAAGCTTTCTTT.

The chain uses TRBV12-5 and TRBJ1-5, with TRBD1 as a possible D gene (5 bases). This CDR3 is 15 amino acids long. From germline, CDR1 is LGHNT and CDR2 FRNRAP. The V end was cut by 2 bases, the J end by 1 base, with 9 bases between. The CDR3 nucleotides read TGTGCTAGTGGTTTGCAGGGAGGAAGCAATCAGCCCCAGCATTTT. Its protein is CASGLQGGSNQPQHF.

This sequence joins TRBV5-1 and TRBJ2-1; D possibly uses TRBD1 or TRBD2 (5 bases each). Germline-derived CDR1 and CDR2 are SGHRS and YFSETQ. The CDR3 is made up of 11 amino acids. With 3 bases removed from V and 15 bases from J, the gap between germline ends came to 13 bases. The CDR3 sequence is CASSSLGAVFF. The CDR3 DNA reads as TGCGCCAGCAGCTCCCTCGGGGCAGTGTTCTTC.

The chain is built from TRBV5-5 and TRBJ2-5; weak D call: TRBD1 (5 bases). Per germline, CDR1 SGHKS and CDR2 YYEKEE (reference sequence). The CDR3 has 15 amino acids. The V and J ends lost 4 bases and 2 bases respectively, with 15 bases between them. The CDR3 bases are TGTGCCAGCAGCCCCACAGACAGATGGCAAGAGACCCAGTACTTC. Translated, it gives CASSPTDRWQETQYF.

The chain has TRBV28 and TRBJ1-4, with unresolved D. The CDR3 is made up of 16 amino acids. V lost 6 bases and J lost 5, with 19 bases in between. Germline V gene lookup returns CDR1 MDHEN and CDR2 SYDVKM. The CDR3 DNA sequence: TGTGCCAGCAGCTCGGGTGGGCCCCGCGGGAATGAAAAACTGTTTTTT. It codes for CASSSGGPRGNEKLFF.